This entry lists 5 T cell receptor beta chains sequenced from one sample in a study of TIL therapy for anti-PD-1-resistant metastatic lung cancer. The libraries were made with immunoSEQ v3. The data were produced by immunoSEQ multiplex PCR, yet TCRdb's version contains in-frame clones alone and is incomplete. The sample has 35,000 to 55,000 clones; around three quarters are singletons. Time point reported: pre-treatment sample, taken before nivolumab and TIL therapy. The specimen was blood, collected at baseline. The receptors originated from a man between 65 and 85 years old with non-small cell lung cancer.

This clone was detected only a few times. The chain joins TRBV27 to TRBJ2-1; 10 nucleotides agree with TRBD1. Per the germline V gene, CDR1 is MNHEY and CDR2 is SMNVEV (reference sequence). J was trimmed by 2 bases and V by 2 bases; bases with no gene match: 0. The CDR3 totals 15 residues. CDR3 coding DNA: TGTGCCAGCAGTTTAGGACAGGGGGCCTACAATGAGCAGTTCTTC. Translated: CASSLGQGAYNEQFF.

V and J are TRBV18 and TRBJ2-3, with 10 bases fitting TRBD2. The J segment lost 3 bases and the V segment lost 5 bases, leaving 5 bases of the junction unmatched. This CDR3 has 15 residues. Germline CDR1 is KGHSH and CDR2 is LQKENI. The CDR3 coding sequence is TGTGCCAGCTCAGCGTTAGCGGGAGGAACAGATACGCAGTATTTT. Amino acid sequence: CASSALAGGTDTQYF.

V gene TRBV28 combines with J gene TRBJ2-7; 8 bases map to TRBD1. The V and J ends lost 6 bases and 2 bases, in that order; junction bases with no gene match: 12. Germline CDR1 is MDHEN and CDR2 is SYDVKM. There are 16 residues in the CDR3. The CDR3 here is CASSPNWGQAAYEQYF. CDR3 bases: TGTGCCAGCAGCCCCAATTGGGGACAGGCAGCCTACGAGCAGTACTTC.

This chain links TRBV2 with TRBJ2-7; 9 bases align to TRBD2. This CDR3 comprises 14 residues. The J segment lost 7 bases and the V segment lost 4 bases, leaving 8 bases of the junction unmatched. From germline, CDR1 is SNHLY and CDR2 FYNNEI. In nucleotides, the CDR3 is TGTGCCAGCAGTGTAGCGGGAGCTGCGGGGGAGCAGTACTTC. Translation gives CASSVAGAAGEQYF.

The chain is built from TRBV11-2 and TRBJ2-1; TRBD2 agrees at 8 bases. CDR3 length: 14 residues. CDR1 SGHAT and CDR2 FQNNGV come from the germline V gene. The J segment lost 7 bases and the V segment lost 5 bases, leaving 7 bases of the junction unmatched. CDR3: CASSPRSGGNEQFF. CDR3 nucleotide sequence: TGTGCCAGCAGCCCCAGGTCGGGAGGGAATGAGCAGTTCTTC.